These T cell receptor beta chains were read from a single sample in a study of beta chain features in type 1 diabetes. Profiling relied on immunoSEQ multiplex PCR, and the TCRdb table lists in-frame clones only, not all of them. This table holds under 400,000 clones, 15% to 20% found once. Sample: naive CD4+ T cells from blood. The source of these receptors is a woman under 30 in good health. Each CDR3 is given with its conserved first and last residue. Clone size is not always given. Where it is, it says once, few, many or a class for expanded clones.

clone_size v_call cdr3_aa
once TRBV7-9 CASSSAGGWSNQPQHF
. TRBV6-5 CASSAPGQSGELFF
few TRBV5-4 CASSPTRGASGPKYEQYF
. TRBV19 CASSMSGGGEKLFF
few TRBV6-1 CASRPGQSYEQYF
. TRBV2 CASSESTNSDTQYF
. TRBV5-1 CASSLAPASKTQYF
few TRBV4-1 CASSLTHSEKLFF
. TRBV30 CAWIPRVNYGYTF
. TRBV9 CASSVASRGYEQYF
. TRBV5-1 CASSLGLADYEQYF
few TRBV20-1 CSTGEKETQYF
few TRBV15 CATSPGELDTEAFF
few TRBV30 CAWSEGSGANVLTF
few TRBV25-1 CASSALYEQYF
few TRBV7-2 CASSLAPGVMNTEAFF
. TRBV6-6 CASSYTGQVAYEQYF
few TRBV15 CATSLDRTGGYTF
few TRBV30 CAWSVQINQPQHF
few TRBV7-2 CASAFRGQIGEQYF
few TRBV7-2 CASSRRAQRTDTQYF
. TRBV2 CASLLATSYNEQFF
. TRBV29-1 CSVEGTDNNEQFF